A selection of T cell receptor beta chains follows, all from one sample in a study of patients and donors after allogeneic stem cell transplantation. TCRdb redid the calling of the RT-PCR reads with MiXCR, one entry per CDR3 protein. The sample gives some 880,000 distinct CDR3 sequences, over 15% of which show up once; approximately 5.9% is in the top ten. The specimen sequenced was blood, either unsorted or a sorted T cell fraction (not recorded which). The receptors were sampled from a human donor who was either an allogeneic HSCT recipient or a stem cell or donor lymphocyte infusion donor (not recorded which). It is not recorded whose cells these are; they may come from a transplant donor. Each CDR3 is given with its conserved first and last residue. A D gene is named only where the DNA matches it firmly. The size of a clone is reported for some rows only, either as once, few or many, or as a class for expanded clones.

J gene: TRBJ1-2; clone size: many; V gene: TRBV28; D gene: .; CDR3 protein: CASNHPGTAGYTF; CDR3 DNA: TGTGCCAGCAACCATCCCGGGACGGCTGGCTACACCTTC
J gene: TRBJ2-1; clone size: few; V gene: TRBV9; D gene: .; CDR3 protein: CASSVQGEQFF; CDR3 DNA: TGTGCCAGCAGCGTCCAAGGGGAGCAGTTCTTC
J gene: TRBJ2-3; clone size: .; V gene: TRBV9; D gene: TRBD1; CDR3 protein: CASSARTGVPLFTDTQYF; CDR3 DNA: TGTGCCAGCAGCGCCCGGACAGGGGTGCCCCTCTTCACAGATACGCAGTATTTT
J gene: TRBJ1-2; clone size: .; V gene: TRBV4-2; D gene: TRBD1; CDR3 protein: CASSQAPGQDYGYTF; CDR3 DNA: TGTGCCAGCAGCCAAGCGCCGGGACAGGACTATGGCTACACCTTC
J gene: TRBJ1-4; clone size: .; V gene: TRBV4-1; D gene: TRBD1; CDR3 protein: CASSRMTGPLNEKLFF; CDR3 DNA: TGCGCCAGCAGCCGGATGACAGGGCCCCTTAATGAAAAACTGTTTTTT
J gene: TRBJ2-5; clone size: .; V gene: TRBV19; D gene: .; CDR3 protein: CASSISLGPGETQYF; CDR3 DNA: TGTGCCAGTAGTATATCCCTCGGGCCAGGGGAGACCCAGTACTTC
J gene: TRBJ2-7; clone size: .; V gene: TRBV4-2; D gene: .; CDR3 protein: CASSQESPYEQYF; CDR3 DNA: TGTGCCAGCAGCCAAGAGTCCCCCTACGAGCAGTACTTC
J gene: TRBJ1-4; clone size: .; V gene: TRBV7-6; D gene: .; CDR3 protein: CASSLEGRSEKLFF; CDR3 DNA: TGTGCCAGCAGCTTAGAAGGACGTAGCGAAAAACTGTTTTTT
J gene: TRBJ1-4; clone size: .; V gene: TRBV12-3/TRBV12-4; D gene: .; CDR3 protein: CAIREGGREKLFF; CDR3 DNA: TGTGCCATCCGCGAGGGGGGGAGAGAAAAACTGTTTTTT
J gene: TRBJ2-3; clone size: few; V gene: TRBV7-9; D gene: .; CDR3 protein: CASSLSRYQDTQYF; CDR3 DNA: TGTGCCAGCAGCCTCAGTCGGTACCAAGATACGCAGTATTTT
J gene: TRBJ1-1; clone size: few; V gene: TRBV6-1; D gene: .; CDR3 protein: CASRTPRAEAFF; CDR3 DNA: TGTGCCAGCAGGACACCCCGGGCTGAAGCTTTCTTT
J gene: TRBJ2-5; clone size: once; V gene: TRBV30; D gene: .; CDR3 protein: CAWSLGVEGSGETQYF; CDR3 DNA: TGTGCCTGGAGTTTGGGTGTCGAGGGTAGTGGAGAGACCCAGTACTTC
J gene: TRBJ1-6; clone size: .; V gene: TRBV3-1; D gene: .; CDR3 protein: CASSQAGVNSPLHF; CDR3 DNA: TGTGCCAGCAGCCAAGCAGGAGTTAATTCACCCCTCCACTTT
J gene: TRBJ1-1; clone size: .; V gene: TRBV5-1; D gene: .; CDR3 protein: CASSQGTELEAFF; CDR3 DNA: TGCGCCAGCAGCCAGGGAACAGAGCTTGAAGCTTTCTTT
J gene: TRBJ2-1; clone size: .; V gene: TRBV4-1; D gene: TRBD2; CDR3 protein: CASSQEPHTSGVYNEQFF; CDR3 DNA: TGCGCCAGCAGCCAAGAGCCCCACACTAGCGGTGTCTACAATGAGCAGTTCTTC
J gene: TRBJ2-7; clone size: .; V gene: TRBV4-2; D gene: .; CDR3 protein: CASSQVHYEQYF; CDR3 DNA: TGTGCCAGCAGCCAAGTCCACTACGAGCAGTACTTC
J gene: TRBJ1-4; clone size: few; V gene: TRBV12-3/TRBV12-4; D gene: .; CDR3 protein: CASTLWRAKLFF; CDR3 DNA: TGTGCCAGCACCCTTTGGAGGGCAAAACTGTTTTTT
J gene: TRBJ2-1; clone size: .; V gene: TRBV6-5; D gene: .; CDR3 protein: CASSYLGGGLANEQFF; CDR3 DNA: TGTGCCAGCAGTTACTTAGGGGGGGGGCTCGCCAATGAGCAGTTCTTC
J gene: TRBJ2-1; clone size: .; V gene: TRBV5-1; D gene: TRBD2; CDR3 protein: CASSSREGLNEQFF; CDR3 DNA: TGCGCCAGCAGTTCGCGGGAGGGCCTCAATGAGCAGTTCTTC
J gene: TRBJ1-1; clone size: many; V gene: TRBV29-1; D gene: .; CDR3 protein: CSARGVQGVSFF; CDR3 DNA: TGCAGCGCCCGTGGGGTCCAGGGAGTTTCTTTCTTT
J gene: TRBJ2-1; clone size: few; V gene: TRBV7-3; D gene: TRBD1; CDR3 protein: CASSLRTKGQGGNEQFF; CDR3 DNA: TGTGCCAGCAGCTTAAGAACTAAGGGACAGGGGGGCAATGAGCAGTTCTTC
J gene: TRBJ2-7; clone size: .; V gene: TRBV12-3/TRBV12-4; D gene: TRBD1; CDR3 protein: CASSLVQGANEQYF; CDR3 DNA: TGTGCCAGCAGTTTAGTGCAGGGGGCTAACGAGCAGTACTTC
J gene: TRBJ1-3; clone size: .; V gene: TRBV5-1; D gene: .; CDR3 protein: CASSLTIASGNTIYF; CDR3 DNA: TGCGCCAGCAGCTTGACCATCGCCTCTGGAAACACCATATATTTT
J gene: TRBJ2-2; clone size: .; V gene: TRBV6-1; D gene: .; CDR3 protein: CASIREGKIGGVAGELFF; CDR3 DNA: TGTGCCAGCATCCGAGAGGGGAAAATTGGCGGTGTGGCCGGGGAGCTGTTTTTT
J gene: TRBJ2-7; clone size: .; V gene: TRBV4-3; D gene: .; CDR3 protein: CASSQTPPDVHEQYF; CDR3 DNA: TGCGCCAGCAGCCAAACTCCCCCGGACGTCCACGAGCAGTACTTC
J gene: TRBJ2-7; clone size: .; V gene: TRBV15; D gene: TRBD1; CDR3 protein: CATSRERTGDDYEQYF; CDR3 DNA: TGTGCCACCAGCAGAGAGCGGACAGGGGACGACTACGAGCAGTACTTC
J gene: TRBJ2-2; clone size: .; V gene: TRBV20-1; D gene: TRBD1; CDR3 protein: CSAPPQGANTGELFF; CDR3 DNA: TGCAGTGCTCCTCCACAGGGGGCGAACACCGGGGAGCTGTTTTTT
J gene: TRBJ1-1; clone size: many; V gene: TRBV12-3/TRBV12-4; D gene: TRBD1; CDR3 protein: CASTTSDRGNTEAFF; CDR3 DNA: TGTGCCAGCACCACCTCAGACAGGGGGAACACTGAAGCTTTCTTT